Here is one T cell receptor (beta chain) with its context. Its specificity is unknown. This entry comes from a study of regulatory T cells in long-lasting Graves disease. General observations from the study: Patients with persistent Graves' had lower TCR diversity than newly diagnosed patients.

This CDR3 has 14 amino acids. The trim removed 3 bases at V and 6 bases at J, leaving 1 base unmatched. Time point in this sample: newly diagnosed GD, antithyroid drugs for less than 3 months. PBMCs provided the RNA from which the TCR library was made. In building TCR beta libraries, iRepertoire HTBI primers were used together with Arm-PCR of CDR3 regions. TCRdb independently ran MiXCR on the multiplex PCR reads; one entry per CDR3 protein. The sample has about 400,000 distinct CDR3 sequences, 15% to 20% seen once; the top ten hold about 19%. In addition, the sample was reused for a study of T cells in Graves' hyperthyroidism and ophthalmopathy.

This specimen consisted of peripheral blood mononuclear cells (PBMCs), obtained at new diagnosis, from a patient treated with antithyroid drugs. The receptor was derived from a woman aged 18-29 years with Graves disease. The genes are TRBV12-3 or TRBV12-4 and TRBJ1-4; 10 bases are shared with TRBD1. CDR3 DNA: TGTGCCAGCAGTTTCGGACAGGGGGATGAAAAACTGTTTTTT. Translation gives CASSFGQGDEKLFF.